These T cell receptor beta chains were read from a single sample in a study of T cell responses to AZD1222 COVID-19 vaccine. The repertoire was sequenced with immunoSEQ multiplex PCR; TCRdb's copy has only in-frame clones and lacks some. The sample holds about 150,000 clones, 88% seen once. This specimen consisted of peripheral blood, obtained on day 0 of AZD1222 vaccination. These receptors all stem from an adult in good health. CDR3s include the opening cysteine and the closing phenylalanine or tryptophan. A D gene is named only where the DNA matches it firmly. The listing skips clone size in some rows; elsewhere it reads once, few, many or a size class.

CDR3 length: 12; D gene: -; V gene: TRBV3-1/TRBV3-2; J gene: TRBJ2-1; clone size: few; CDR3 protein: CASSRYGDEQFF; CDR3 DNA: TGTGCCAGCAGCCGTTACGGAGATGAGCAGTTCTTC
CDR3 length: 14; D gene: TRBD1; V gene: TRBV10-2; J gene: TRBJ2-7; clone size: -; CDR3 protein: CASSQDRVSYEQYF; CDR3 DNA: TGCGCCAGCAGTCAAGACAGGGTCTCCTACGAGCAGTACTTC
CDR3 length: 15; D gene: TRBD1; V gene: TRBV18; J gene: TRBJ1-6; clone size: -; CDR3 protein: CASSFLGTENSPLHF; CDR3 DNA: TGTGCCAGCTCTTTTCTGGGGACAGAAAATTCACCCCTCCACTTT
CDR3 length: 13; D gene: -; V gene: TRBV10-3; J gene: TRBJ2-1; clone size: -; CDR3 protein: CAISLDGGNEQFF; CDR3 DNA: TGTGCCATCAGTTTGGACGGAGGGAATGAGCAGTTCTTC
CDR3 length: 11; D gene: -; V gene: TRBV10-2; J gene: TRBJ2-4; clone size: -; CDR3 protein: CASSEGSVQYF; CDR3 DNA: TGCGCCAGCAGTGAGGGAAGCGTTCAGTACTTC
CDR3 length: 12; D gene: -; V gene: TRBV10-3; J gene: TRBJ1-1; clone size: -; CDR3 protein: CASDGGGNEAFF; CDR3 DNA: TGTGCCAGCGACGGGGGGGGAAATGAAGCTTTCTTT
CDR3 length: 15; D gene: TRBD2; V gene: TRBV6-5; J gene: TRBJ2-7; clone size: -; CDR3 protein: CASSPPRGGKYEQYF; CDR3 DNA: TGTGCCAGCAGCCCGCCCCGCGGGGGGAAGTACGAGCAGTACTTC
CDR3 length: 14; D gene: -; V gene: TRBV4-3; J gene: TRBJ1-3; clone size: -; CDR3 protein: CASSPDSSGNTIYF; CDR3 DNA: TGCGCCAGCAGCCCCGACAGCTCTGGAAACACCATATATTTT
CDR3 length: 16; D gene: TRBD2; V gene: TRBV18; J gene: TRBJ2-3; clone size: -; CDR3 protein: CASSPPGRGGTDTQYF; CDR3 DNA: TGTGCCAGCTCACCACCCGGACGGGGGGGCACAGATACGCAGTATTTT
CDR3 length: 14; D gene: TRBD1; V gene: TRBV11-3; J gene: TRBJ2-7; clone size: -; CDR3 protein: CASSLMGTGSEQYF; CDR3 DNA: TGTGCCAGCAGCTTAATGGGGACAGGCTCCGAGCAGTACTTC
CDR3 length: 11; D gene: -; V gene: TRBV28; J gene: TRBJ2-7; clone size: once; CDR3 protein: CASSRTYEQYF; CDR3 DNA: TGTGCCAGTTCGAGGACTTACGAGCAGTACTTC
CDR3 length: 15; D gene: -; V gene: TRBV7-2; J gene: TRBJ2-1; clone size: -; CDR3 protein: CASSLVWTANNEQFF; CDR3 DNA: TGTGCCAGCAGCTTAGTCTGGACAGCGAACAATGAGCAGTTCTTC
CDR3 length: 13; D gene: -; V gene: TRBV6-5; J gene: TRBJ2-7; clone size: -; CDR3 protein: CASTGQGSYEQYF; CDR3 DNA: TGTGCCAGCACTGGCCAAGGCTCCTACGAGCAGTACTTC
CDR3 length: 14; D gene: -; V gene: TRBV27; J gene: TRBJ1-4; clone size: -; CDR3 protein: CASSFVGGNEKLFF; CDR3 DNA: TGTGCCAGCAGTTTTGTGGGGGGGAATGAAAAACTGTTTTTT
CDR3 length: 15; D gene: -; V gene: TRBV6-5; J gene: TRBJ1-5; clone size: -; CDR3 protein: CASSLGQSVNQPQHF; CDR3 DNA: TGTGCCAGCAGCTTGGGACAAAGTGTCAATCAGCCCCAGCATTTT
CDR3 length: 12; D gene: -; V gene: TRBV15; J gene: TRBJ2-7; clone size: -; CDR3 protein: CATSRDEDEQYF; CDR3 DNA: TGTGCCACCAGCAGAGATGAAGACGAGCAGTACTTC
CDR3 length: 13; D gene: -; V gene: TRBV10-3; J gene: TRBJ1-1; clone size: -; CDR3 protein: CAISERSGSAAFF; CDR3 DNA: TGTGCCATCAGTGAAAGGAGTGGCAGCGCGGCTTTCTTT
CDR3 length: 16; D gene: -; V gene: TRBV11-2; J gene: TRBJ2-7; clone size: -; CDR3 protein: CASDNVGAGPNYEQYF; CDR3 DNA: TGTGCCAGCGATAACGTCGGTGCAGGTCCTAACTACGAGCAGTACTTC
CDR3 length: 15; D gene: -; V gene: TRBV5-6; J gene: TRBJ2-7; clone size: once; CDR3 protein: CASRVWGRGRYEQYF; CDR3 DNA: TGTGCCAGCAGGGTCTGGGGCAGGGGAAGGTACGAGCAGTACTTC
CDR3 length: 16; D gene: -; V gene: TRBV7-2; J gene: TRBJ1-5; clone size: -; CDR3 protein: CASSLALGRADQPQHF; CDR3 DNA: TGTGCCAGCAGCTTAGCCTTGGGAAGGGCGGATCAGCCCCAGCATTTT
CDR3 length: 13; D gene: -; V gene: TRBV6-2/TRBV6-3; J gene: TRBJ1-2; clone size: -; CDR3 protein: CASSYAGGYGYTF; CDR3 DNA: TGTGCCAGCAGTTACGCCGGGGGGTATGGCTACACCTTC
CDR3 length: 16; D gene: TRBD2; V gene: TRBV5-4; J gene: TRBJ2-7; clone size: -; CDR3 protein: CASSQGTSGGPYEQYF; CDR3 DNA: TGTGCCAGCAGCCAAGGGACTAGCGGGGGCCCCTACGAGCAGTACTTC
CDR3 length: 15; D gene: -; V gene: TRBV6-5; J gene: TRBJ2-5; clone size: once; CDR3 protein: CASRDKLGQPETQYF; CDR3 DNA: TGTGCCAGCAGGGATAAGCTGGGACAACCGGAGACCCAGTACTTC
CDR3 length: 17; D gene: -; V gene: TRBV9; J gene: TRBJ1-3; clone size: -; CDR3 protein: CASSVAPTGTPGNTIYF; CDR3 DNA: TGTGCCAGCAGCGTAGCCCCAACCGGGACTCCTGGAAACACCATATATTTT
CDR3 length: 16; D gene: TRBD2; V gene: TRBV5-1; J gene: TRBJ2-1; clone size: -; CDR3 protein: CASTTFSGSSYNEQFF; CDR3 DNA: TGCGCCAGCACGACGTTTAGCGGGAGCTCCTACAATGAGCAGTTCTTC
CDR3 length: 15; D gene: TRBD2; V gene: TRBV5-1; J gene: TRBJ2-5; clone size: -; CDR3 protein: CASSILLAGEETQYF; CDR3 DNA: TGCGCCAGCAGCATCCTACTAGCGGGGGAAGAGACCCAGTACTTC
CDR3 length: 15; D gene: TRBD1; V gene: TRBV5-1; J gene: TRBJ2-7; clone size: -; CDR3 protein: CASSFYLGQGNEQYF; CDR3 DNA: TGCGCCAGCAGCTTTTATCTAGGACAGGGCAACGAGCAGTACTTC
CDR3 length: 11; D gene: -; V gene: TRBV5-1; J gene: TRBJ2-5; clone size: -; CDR3 protein: CASSLEETQYF; CDR3 DNA: TGCGCCAGCAGCTTAGAAGAGACCCAGTACTTC
CDR3 length: 14; D gene: -; V gene: TRBV2; J gene: TRBJ1-6; clone size: -; CDR3 protein: CASSLDGNNSPLHF; CDR3 DNA: TGTGCCAGCAGCCTGGACGGTAATAATTCACCCCTCCACTTT
CDR3 length: 13; D gene: -; V gene: TRBV12-3/TRBV12-4; J gene: TRBJ1-5; clone size: -; CDR3 protein: CASSLLSGQPQHF; CDR3 DNA: TGTGCCAGCAGTTTGCTTTCGGGTCAGCCCCAGCATTTT
CDR3 length: 16; D gene: -; V gene: TRBV15; J gene: TRBJ1-4; clone size: -; CDR3 protein: CATSRDGGATNEKLFF; CDR3 DNA: TGTGCCACCAGCAGAGATGGGGGGGCCACTAATGAAAAACTGTTTTTT
CDR3 length: 16; D gene: TRBD2; V gene: TRBV5-1; J gene: TRBJ2-3; clone size: -; CDR3 protein: CASRDGLAGSTDTQYF; CDR3 DNA: TGCGCCAGCAGGGACGGACTAGCGGGGAGCACAGATACGCAGTATTTT
CDR3 length: 16; D gene: -; V gene: TRBV15; J gene: TRBJ1-3; clone size: -; CDR3 protein: CATSPDSSGPGNTIYF; CDR3 DNA: TGTGCCACCAGCCCTGATAGTTCAGGTCCCGGAAACACCATATATTTT
CDR3 length: 17; D gene: -; V gene: TRBV5-4; J gene: TRBJ2-2; clone size: once; CDR3 protein: CASSLGQSLTNTGELFF; CDR3 DNA: TGTGCCAGCAGCTTGGGGCAGAGCCTAACGAACACCGGGGAGCTGTTTTTT
CDR3 length: 13; D gene: TRBD1; V gene: TRBV13; J gene: TRBJ1-6; clone size: once; CDR3 protein: CASKTGERSPLHF; CDR3 DNA: TGTGCCAGCAAGACAGGGGAGAGGTCACCCCTCCACTTT
CDR3 length: 17; D gene: -; V gene: TRBV6-1; J gene: TRBJ1-3; clone size: -; CDR3 protein: CASSEEGGWGLGNTIYF; CDR3 DNA: TGTGCCAGCAGTGAAGAAGGGGGTTGGGGCCTGGGAAACACCATATATTTT
CDR3 length: 16; D gene: -; V gene: TRBV7-2; J gene: TRBJ2-5; clone size: -; CDR3 protein: CASSPGWGGSQETQYF; CDR3 DNA: TGTGCCAGCAGCCCCGGGTGGGGGGGCTCCCAAGAGACCCAGTACTTC
CDR3 length: 16; D gene: -; V gene: TRBV29-1; J gene: TRBJ2-1; clone size: -; CDR3 protein: CSVIPETTKDANEQFF; CDR3 DNA: TGCAGCGTTATACCCGAGACTACTAAAGATGCGAATGAGCAGTTCTTC